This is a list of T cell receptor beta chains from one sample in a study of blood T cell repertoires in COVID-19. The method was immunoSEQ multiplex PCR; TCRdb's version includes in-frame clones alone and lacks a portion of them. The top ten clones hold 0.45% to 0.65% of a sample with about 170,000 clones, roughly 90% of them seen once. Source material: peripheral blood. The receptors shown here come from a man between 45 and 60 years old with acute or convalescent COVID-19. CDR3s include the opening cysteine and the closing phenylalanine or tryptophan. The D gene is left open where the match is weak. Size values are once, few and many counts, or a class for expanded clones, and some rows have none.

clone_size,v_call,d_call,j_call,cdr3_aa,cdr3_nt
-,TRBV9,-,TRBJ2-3,CASSVGGVAGTDTQYF,TGTGCCAGCAGCGTAGGGGGGGTAGCTGGCACAGATACGCAGTATTTT
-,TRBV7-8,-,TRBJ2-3,CASSLGAGVSAQYF,TGTGCCAGCAGCTTAGGGGCAGGGGTATCGGCGCAGTATTTT
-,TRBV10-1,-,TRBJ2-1,CASRHRSGSPIISHEQFF,TGCGCCAGCAGACATCGGTCCGGGTCCCCGATAATCTCTCATGAGCAGTTCTTC
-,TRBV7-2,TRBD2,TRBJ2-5,CASSLRTSGGIGTQYF,TGTGCCAGCAGCTTACGAACTAGCGGGGGGATAGGGACCCAGTACTTC
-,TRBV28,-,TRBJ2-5,CASSLSGLGGTQYF,TGTGCCAGCAGTTTAAGTGGGCTCGGGGGGACCCAGTACTTC
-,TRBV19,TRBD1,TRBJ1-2,CASSTRQGLYGYTF,TGTGCCAGTAGTACCCGACAGGGCCTCTATGGCTACACCTTC
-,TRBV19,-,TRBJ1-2,CASSNAGVPYGYTF,TGTGCCAGTAGTAACGCAGGGGTTCCCTATGGCTACACCTTC
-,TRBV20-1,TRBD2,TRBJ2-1,CSASASGRTGTYEQFF,TGCAGTGCTAGTGCTAGCGGGAGGACCGGCACATATGAGCAGTTCTTC
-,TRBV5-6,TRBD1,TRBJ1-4,CASSSGGPYEKLFF,TGTGCCAGCAGCTCAGGGGGCCCTTACGAAAAACTGTTTTTT
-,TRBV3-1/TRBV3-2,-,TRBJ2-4,CASSQGAQAKNIQYF,TGTGCCAGCAGCCAAGGGGCCCAAGCCAAAAACATTCAGTACTTC
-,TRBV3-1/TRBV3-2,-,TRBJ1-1,CASSLTGSTTEAFF,TGTGCCAGCAGTCTCACAGGGTCCACCACTGAAGCTTTCTTT
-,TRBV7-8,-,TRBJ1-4,CASSLGAYGRGEMANEKLFF,TGTGCCAGCAGCTTAGGTGCTTACGGCAGGGGAGAAATGGCTAATGAAAAACTGTTTTTT
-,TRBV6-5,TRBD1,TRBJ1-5,CASSYGTGQPQHF,TGTGCCAGCAGTTACGGGACAGGCCAGCCCCAGCATTTT
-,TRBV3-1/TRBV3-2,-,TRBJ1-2,CASSQEGAYGYTF,TGTGCCAGCAGCCAAGAGGGAGCCTATGGCTACACCTTC
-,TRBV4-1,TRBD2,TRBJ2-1,CASSQAGGSNEQFF,TGCGCCAGCAGCCAAGCGGGAGGTTCCAATGAGCAGTTCTTC
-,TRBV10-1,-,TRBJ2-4,CASMGRSCPKNIQYF,TGCGCCAGCATGGGCAGGTCGTGTCCCAAAAACATTCAGTACTTC
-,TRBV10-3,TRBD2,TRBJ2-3,CAISISGSGDTQYF,TGTGCCATCAGCATAAGCGGGAGTGGGGATACGCAGTATTTT
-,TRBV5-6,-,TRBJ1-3,CASSLVDRNTIYF,TGTGCCAGCAGCTTGGTCGACAGAAACACCATATATTTT
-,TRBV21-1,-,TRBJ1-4,CASSKAGSSESGEKLFF,TGTGCCAGCAGCAAAGCGGGCTCTTCAGAAAGCGGTGAAAAACTGTTTTTT
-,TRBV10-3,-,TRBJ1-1,CAIMAGARNTEAFF,TGTGCCATCATGGCGGGGGCGAGGAACACTGAAGCTTTCTTT
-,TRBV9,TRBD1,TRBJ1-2,CASSLDRSNYGYTF,TGTGCCAGCAGCTTGGACAGGAGTAACTATGGCTACACCTTC
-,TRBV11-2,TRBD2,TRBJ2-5,CASSFGGEETQYF,TGTGCCAGCAGCTTCGGGGGGGAGGAGACCCAGTACTTC
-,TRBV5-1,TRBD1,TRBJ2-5,CASSTTGAPQETQYF,TGCGCCAGCAGCACGACAGGGGCCCCCCAAGAGACCCAGTACTTC
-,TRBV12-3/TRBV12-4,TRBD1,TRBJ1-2,CASSRDRGHGYTF,TGTGCCAGCAGTAGAGACAGGGGGCATGGCTACACCTTC
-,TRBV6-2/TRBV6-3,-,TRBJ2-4,CASSRYEVKRRSAKNIQYF,TGTGCCAGCAGTAGGTACGAGGTTAAGCGACGGTCGGCCAAAAACATTCAGTACTTC
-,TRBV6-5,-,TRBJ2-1,CASRLEGGTKQFF,TGTGCCAGCAGGCTGGAGGGTGGAACCAAGCAGTTCTTC
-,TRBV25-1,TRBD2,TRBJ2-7,CASRLAGVREQYF,TGTGCCAGCAGACTAGCGGGAGTTCGTGAGCAGTACTTC
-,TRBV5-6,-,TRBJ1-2,CASFGYGGVNYGYTF,TGTGCCAGCTTCGGTTACGGAGGCGTCAACTATGGCTACACCTTC
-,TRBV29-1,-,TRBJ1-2,CSVELQGGGYTF,TGCAGCGTTGAATTGCAAGGGGGTGGCTACACCTTC
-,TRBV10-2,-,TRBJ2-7,CASSEWEGGTYEQYF,TGCGCCAGCAGTGAGTGGGAGGGGGGTACCTACGAGCAGTACTTC
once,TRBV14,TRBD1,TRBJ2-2,CASSQALGQRNTGELFF,TGTGCCAGCAGCCAAGCCTTGGGACAGAGGAACACCGGGGAGCTGTTTTTT
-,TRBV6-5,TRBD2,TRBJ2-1,CASSYSGTSSEQFF,TGTGCCAGCAGTTACTCCGGGACTAGCAGTGAGCAGTTCTTC
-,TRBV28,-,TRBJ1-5,CASSLGGGDQPQHF,TGTGCCAGCAGTTTAGGGGGAGGGGATCAGCCCCAGCATTTT
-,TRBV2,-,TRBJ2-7,CASQGDSYEQYF,TGTGCCAGCCAAGGCGACAGCTACGAGCAGTACTTC
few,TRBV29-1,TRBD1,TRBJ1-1,CSVGTGGSEAFF,TGCAGCGTCGGTACAGGGGGCTCTGAAGCTTTCTTT
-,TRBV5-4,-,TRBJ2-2,CASSRGTGELFF,TGTGCCAGCAGTAGGGGCACCGGGGAGCTGTTTTTT